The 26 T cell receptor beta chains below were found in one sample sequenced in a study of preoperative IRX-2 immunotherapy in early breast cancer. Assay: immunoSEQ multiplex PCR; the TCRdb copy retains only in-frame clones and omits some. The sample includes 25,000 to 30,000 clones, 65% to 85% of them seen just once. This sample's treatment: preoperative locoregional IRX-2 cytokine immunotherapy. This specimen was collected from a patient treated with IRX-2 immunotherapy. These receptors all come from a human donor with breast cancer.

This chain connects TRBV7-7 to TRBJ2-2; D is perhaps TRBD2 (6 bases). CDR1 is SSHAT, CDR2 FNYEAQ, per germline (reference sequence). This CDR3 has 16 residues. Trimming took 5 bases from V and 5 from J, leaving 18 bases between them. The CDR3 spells CASSPAGRGTTGELFF. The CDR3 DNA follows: TGTGCCAGCAGCCCGGCGGGGCGGGGAACAACCGGGGAGCTGTTTTTT. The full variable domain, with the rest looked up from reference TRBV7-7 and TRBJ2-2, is GAGVSQSPRYKVTKRGQDVTLRCDPISSHATLYWYQQALGQGPEFLTYFNYEAQPDKSGLPSDRFSAERPEGSISTLTIQRTEQRDSAMYRCASSPAGRGTTGELFFGEGSRLTVL.

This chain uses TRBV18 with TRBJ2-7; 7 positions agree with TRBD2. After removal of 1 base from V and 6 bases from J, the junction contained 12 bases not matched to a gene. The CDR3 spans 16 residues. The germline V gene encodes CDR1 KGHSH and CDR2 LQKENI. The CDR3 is CASSPQSSGPFGEQYF. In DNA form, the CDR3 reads TGTGCCAGCTCACCACAGTCTAGCGGCCCCTTTGGCGAGCAGTACTTC. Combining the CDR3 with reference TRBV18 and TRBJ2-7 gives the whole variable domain NAGVMQNPRHLVRRRGQEARLRCSPMKGHSHVYWYRQLPEEGLKFMVYLQKENIIDESGMPKERFSAEFPKEGPSILRIQQVVRGDSAAYFCASSPQSSGPFGEQYFGPGTRLTVT.

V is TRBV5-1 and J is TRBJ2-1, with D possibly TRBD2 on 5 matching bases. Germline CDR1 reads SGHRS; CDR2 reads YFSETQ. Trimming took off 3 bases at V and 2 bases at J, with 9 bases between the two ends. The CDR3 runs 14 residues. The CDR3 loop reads CASSSSGTYNEQFF. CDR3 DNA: TGCGCCAGCAGCTCCAGCGGAACCTACAATGAGCAGTTCTTC. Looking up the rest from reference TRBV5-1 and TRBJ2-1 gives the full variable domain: KAGVTQTPRYLIKTRGQQVTLSCSPISGHRSVSWYQQTPGQGLQFLFEYFSETQRNKGNFPGRFSGRQFSNSRSEMNVSTLELGDSALYLCASSSSGTYNEQFFGPGTRLTVL.

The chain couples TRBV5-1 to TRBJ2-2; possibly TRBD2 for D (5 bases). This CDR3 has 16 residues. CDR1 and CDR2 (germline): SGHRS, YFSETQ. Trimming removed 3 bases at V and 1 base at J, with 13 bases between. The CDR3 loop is CASSSTLGGNTGELFF. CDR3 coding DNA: TGCGCCAGCAGCTCTACCCTTGGAGGGAACACCGGGGAGCTGTTTTTT.

CDR3 nucleotide sequence: TGTGCCAGCAGCTTATCCCCCGGAGTGAGCTCCTACAATGAGCAGTTCTTC. It yields the protein CASSLSPGVSSYNEQFF. The V gene is TRBV11-3, the J gene TRBJ2-1; D is unclear. V lost 2 bases to trimming and J lost 0 bases, with 14 bases between them. From germline, CDR1 is SGHNT and CDR2 YENEEA. This CDR3 region has 17 residues.

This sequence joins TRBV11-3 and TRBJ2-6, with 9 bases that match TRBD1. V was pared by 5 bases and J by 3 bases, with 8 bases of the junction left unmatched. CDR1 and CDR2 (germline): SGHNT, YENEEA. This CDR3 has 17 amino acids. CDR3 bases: TGTGCCAGCAGCCTCCGGGACAGGGCAATTGGGGCCAACGTCCTGACTTTC. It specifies CASSLRDRAIGANVLTF.

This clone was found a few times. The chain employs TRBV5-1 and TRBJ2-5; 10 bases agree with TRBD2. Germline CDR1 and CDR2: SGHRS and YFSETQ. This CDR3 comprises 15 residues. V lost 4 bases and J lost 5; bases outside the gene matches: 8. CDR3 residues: CASSRQAGGPETQYF. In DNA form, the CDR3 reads TGCGCCAGCAGCCGTCAAGCGGGAGGGCCGGAGACCCAGTACTTC. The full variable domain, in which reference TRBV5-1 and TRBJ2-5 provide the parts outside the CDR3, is KAGVTQTPRYLIKTRGQQVTLSCSPISGHRSVSWYQQTPGQGLQFLFEYFSETQRNKGNFPGRFSGRQFSNSRSEMNVSTLELGDSALYLCASSRQAGGPETQYFGPGTRLLVL.

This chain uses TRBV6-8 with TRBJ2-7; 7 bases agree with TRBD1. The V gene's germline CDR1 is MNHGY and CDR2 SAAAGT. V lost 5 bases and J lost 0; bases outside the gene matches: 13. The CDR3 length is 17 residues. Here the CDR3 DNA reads TGTGCCAGCAGTCCCGGTCGACGGGACAGCTACTCCTACGAGCAGTACTTC. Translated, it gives CASSPGRRDSYSYEQYF.

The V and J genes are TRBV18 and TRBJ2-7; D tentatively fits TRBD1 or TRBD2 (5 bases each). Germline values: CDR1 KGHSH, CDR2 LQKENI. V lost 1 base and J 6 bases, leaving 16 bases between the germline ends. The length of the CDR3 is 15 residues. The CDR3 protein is CASSPLGDPLGEQYF. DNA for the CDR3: TGTGCCAGCTCACCACTGGGGGACCCCCTGGGCGAGCAGTACTTC.

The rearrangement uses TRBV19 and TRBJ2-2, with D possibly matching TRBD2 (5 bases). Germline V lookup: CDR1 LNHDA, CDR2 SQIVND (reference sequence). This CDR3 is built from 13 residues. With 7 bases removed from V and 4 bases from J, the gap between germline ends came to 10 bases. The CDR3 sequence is CASNGGFTGELFF. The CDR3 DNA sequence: TGTGCCAGTAATGGCGGGTTCACCGGGGAGCTGTTTTTT.

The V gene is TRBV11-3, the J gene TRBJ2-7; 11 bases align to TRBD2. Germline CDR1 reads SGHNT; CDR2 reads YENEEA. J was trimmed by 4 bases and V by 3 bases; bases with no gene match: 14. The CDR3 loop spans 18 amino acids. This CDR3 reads CASSLYPLAGDPSYEQYF. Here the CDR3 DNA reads TGTGCCAGCAGCTTGTATCCACTAGCGGGGGATCCATCTTACGAGCAGTACTTC.

The CDR3 DNA follows: TGTGCCACCAGCAGGGTCGGGGGGGCGGCTAATGAAAAACTGTTTTTT. Amino acids: CATSRVGGAANEKLFF. The gene calls are TRBV15 and TRBJ1-4, with D perhaps TRBD1 (6 bases). CDR3 size: 16 residues. Germline CDR1 reads LNHNV; CDR2 reads YYDKDF (reference sequence). Trimming stripped 3 bases from V and 3 bases from J, with 14 bases between.

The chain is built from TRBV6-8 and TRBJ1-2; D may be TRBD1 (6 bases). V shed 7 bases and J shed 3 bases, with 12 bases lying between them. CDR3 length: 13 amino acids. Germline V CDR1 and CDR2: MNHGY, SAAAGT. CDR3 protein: CASNRGRDYGYTF. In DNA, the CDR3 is TGTGCCAGCAACCGGGGGCGCGACTATGGCTACACCTTC.

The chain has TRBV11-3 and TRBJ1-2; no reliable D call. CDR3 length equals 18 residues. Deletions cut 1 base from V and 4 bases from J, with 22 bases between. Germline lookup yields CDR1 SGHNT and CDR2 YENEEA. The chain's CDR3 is CASSLGRGGRTDRYGYTF. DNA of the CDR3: TGTGCCAGCAGCTTAGGCCGGGGTGGTAGGACGGATCGCTATGGCTACACCTTC.

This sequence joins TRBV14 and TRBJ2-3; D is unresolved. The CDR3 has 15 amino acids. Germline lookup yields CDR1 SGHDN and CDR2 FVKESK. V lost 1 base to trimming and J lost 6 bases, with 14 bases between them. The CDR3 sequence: CASSQGAGVVDTQYF. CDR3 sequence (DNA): TGTGCCAGCAGCCAAGGGGCAGGCGTGGTGGATACGCAGTATTTT. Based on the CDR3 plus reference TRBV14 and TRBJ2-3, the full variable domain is EAGVTQFPSHSVIEKGQTVTLRCDPISGHDNLYWYRRVMGKEIKFLLHFVKESKQDESGMPNNRFLAERTGGTYSTLKVQPAELEDSGVYFCASSQGAGVVDTQYFGPGTRLTVL.

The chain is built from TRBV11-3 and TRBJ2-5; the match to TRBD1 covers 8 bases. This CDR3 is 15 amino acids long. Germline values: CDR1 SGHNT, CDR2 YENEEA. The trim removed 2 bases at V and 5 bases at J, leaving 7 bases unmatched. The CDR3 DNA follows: TGTGCCAGCAGCTTATCGGGCAGGGGGCGTGAGACCCAGTACTTC. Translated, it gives CASSLSGRGRETQYF.

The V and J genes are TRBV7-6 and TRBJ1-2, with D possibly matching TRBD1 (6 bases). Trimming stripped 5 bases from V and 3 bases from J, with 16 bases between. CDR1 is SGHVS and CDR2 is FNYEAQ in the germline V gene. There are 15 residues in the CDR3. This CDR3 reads CASSRRGGTDYGYTF. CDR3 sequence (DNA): TGTGCCAGCAGCCGTAGAGGGGGAACGGACTATGGCTACACCTTC.

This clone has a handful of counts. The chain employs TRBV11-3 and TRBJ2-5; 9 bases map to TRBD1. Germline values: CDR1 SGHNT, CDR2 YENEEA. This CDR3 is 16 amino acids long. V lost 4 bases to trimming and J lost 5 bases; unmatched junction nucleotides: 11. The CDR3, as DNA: TGTGCCAGCAGCTCCACAACAGGGGGCGGAGGGGAGACCCAGTACTTC. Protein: CASSSTTGGGGETQYF.

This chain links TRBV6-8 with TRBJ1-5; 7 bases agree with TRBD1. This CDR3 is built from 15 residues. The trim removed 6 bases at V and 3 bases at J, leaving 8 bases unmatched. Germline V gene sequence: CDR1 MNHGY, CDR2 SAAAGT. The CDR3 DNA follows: TGTGCCAGCAGCCCACGGACAGGAATCAATCAGCCCCAGCATTTT. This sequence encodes CASSPRTGINQPQHF.

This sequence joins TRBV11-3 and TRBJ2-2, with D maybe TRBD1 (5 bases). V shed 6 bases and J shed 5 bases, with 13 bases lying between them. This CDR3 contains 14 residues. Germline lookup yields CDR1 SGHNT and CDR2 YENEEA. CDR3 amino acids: CASRADKATGELFF. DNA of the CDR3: TGTGCCAGCAGGGCGGACAAGGCTACCGGGGAGCTGTTTTTT.

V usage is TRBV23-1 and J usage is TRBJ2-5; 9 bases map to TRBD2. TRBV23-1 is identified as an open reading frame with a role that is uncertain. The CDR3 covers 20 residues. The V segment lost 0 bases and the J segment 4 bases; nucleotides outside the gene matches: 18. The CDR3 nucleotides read TGCGCCAGCAGTCAATCACCTGTATTACCGCGGGAGGGACCCCGAGAGACCCAGTACTTC. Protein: CASSQSPVLPREGPRETQYF.

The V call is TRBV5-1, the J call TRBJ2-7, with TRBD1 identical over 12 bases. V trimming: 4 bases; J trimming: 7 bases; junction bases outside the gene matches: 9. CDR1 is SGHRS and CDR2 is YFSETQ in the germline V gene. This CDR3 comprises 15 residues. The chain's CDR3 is CASSQFGTGGFEQYF. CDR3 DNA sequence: TGCGCCAGCAGCCAGTTCGGGACAGGGGGCTTTGAGCAGTACTTC.

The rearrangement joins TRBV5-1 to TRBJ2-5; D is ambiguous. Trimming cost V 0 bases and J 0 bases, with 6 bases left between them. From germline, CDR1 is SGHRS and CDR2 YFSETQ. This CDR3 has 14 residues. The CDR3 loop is CASSLEPYQETQYF. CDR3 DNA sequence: TGCGCCAGCAGCTTGGAACCGTACCAAGAGACCCAGTACTTC.

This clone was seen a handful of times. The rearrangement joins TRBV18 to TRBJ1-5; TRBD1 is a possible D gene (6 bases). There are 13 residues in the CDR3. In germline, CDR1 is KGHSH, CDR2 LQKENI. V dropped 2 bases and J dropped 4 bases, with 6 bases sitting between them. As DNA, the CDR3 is TGTGCCAGCTCACCAGACAGGAATCAGCCCCAGCATTTT. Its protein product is CASSPDRNQPQHF.

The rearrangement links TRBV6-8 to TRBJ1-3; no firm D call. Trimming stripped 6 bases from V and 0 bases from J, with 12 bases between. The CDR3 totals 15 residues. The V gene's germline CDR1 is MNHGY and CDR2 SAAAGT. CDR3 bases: TGTGCCAGCAGCCGTGACGCAAACTCTGGAAACACCATATATTTT. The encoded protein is CASSRDANSGNTIYF.

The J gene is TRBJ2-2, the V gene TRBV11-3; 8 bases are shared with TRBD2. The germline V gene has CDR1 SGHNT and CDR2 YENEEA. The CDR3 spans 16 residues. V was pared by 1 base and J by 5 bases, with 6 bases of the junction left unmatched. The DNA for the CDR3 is TGTGCCAGCAGCTTAGTCGCGGGAGGTGGTACCGGGGAGCTGTTTTTT. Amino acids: CASSLVAGGGTGELFF.